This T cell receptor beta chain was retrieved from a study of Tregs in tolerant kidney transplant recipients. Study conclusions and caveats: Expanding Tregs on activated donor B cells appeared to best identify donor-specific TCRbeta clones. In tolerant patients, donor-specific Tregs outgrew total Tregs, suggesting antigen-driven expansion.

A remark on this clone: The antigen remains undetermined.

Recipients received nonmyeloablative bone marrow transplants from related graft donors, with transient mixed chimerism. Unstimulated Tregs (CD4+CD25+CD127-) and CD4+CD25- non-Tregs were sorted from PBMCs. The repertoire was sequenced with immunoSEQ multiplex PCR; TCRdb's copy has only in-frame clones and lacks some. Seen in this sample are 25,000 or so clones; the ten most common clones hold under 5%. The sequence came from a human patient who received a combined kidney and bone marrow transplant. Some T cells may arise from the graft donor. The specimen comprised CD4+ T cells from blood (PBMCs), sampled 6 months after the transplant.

CDR3 region: CASSLQVLRLGGRTEAFF. The part of the CDR3 DNA that was read is TGTGCCAGCAGCTTACAAGTTCTACGGCTGGGCGGGAGGACTGAA. The V call is TRBV7-6, the J call TRBJ1-1, with unresolved D. With the read ending 3 residues before the CDR3 end, the germline J gene is used to fill in that end. The CDR3 has 18 residues. The germline V gene has CDR1 SGHVS and CDR2 FNYEAQ. Trimming left V 2 bases short and J 5 bases short, with 24 bases between. The full variable domain, with the rest looked up from reference TRBV7-6 and TRBJ1-1, is GAGVSQSPRYKVTKRGQDVALRCDPISGHVSLYWYRQALGQGPEFLTYFNYEAQQDKSGLPNDRFSAERPEGSISTLTIQRTEQRDSAMYRCASSLQVLRLGGRTEAFFGQGTRLTVV.